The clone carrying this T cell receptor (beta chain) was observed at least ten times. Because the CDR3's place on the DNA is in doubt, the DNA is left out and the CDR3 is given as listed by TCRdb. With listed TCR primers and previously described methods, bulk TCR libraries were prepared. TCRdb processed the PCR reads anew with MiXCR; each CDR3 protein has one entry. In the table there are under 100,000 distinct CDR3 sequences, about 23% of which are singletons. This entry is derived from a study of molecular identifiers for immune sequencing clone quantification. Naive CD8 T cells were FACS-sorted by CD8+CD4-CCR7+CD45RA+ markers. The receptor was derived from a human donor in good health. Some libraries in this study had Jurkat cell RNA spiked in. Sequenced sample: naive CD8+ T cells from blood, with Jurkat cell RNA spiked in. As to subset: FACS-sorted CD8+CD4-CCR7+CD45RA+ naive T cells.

CDR3: CASSFGQGMEYF. V gene TRBV5-6 combines with J gene TRBJ2-7. Germline CDR1 is SGHDT and CDR2 is YYEEEE. The CDR3 is 12 amino acids long, termini counted.